Listed here are 29 T cell receptor beta chains from one sample, sequenced in a study of response to subunit inactivated influenza vaccine (dated by TCRdb to 2016 to 2019). Preparation of the library involved RT-PCR. Sequencer: Illumina HiSeq 2500. TCRdb reran the public reads through fastp at Q25 and MiXCR, keeping productive beta chains. Every entry covers one CDR3 protein and lists the most common genes and DNA from its rows. Within this sample are about 170,000 distinct CDR3 sequences, with roughly 12% of them counted one time only. Together, the top ten hold 25% to 30% of the sample. The same data also went into a second study, on T cells expressing NK-cell markers. As the second paper documents: TCR beta cDNA libraries were prepared using 5'RACE template switching, which introduced a universal primer site and unique molecular identifiers.

Source: CD8+ T cells sorted from PBMCs, taken approximately 12 days after vaccination. These receptors were collected from a man aged 45-65 years who received an inactivated influenza vaccine. Donor details come from another sample of the same person, matched by shared clones.

The rearrangement joins TRBV2 to TRBJ1-2; possibly TRBD1 for D (6 bases). This CDR3 comprises 15 residues. From germline, CDR1 is SNHLY and CDR2 FYNNEI. Trimming pared 2 bases from V and 6 bases from J, leaving 16 bases between. The CDR3 loop reads CASSELGAIRDGYTF. The CDR3, as DNA: TGTGCCAGCAGTGAACTGGGGGCTATCCGGGATGGCTACACCTTC.

This clonotype came up many times. The chain carries TRBV12-3 or TRBV12-4 and TRBJ2-7; D not certain. The length of the CDR3 is 12 residues. The V gene lost 3 bases and the J gene lost 7 bases, with 10 bases spanning the gap. CDR3: CASSFVGGEQYF. The CDR3, as DNA: TGTGCCAGCAGTTTCGTAGGCGGAGAGCAGTACTTC.

This clonotype was seen repeatedly, ten times or more. The J gene is TRBJ2-2, the V gene TRBV29-1; 7 nucleotides agree with TRBD1. Looked up from germline, CDR1 is SQVTM and CDR2 is ANQGSEA. CDR3 length: 14 amino acids. Trimming cost V 6 bases and J 3 bases; bases outside gene matches: 7. The CDR3 loop reads CSVPRDRYTGELFF. The CDR3 DNA reads as TGCAGCGTCCCAAGGGACAGATACACCGGGGAGCTGTTTTTT.

In its sample, this clonotype was seen a few times. V is TRBV6-2 or TRBV6-3 and J is TRBJ2-7, with 8 bases fitting TRBD2. Trimming removed 0 bases from V and 4 bases from J; junction bases left unmatched: 5. The CDR3 has 15 residues. Germline loops: CDR1 MNHEY, CDR2 SVGEGT. CDR3 DNA: TGTGCCAGCAGTTACTCGACTAGCGCAGGATACGAGCAGTACTTC. This encodes CASSYSTSAGYEQYF.

This clonotype was detected many times. The chain joins TRBV30 to TRBJ1-2; weak D call: TRBD1 (5 bases). Germline V gene lookup returns CDR1 GTSNPN and CDR2 SVGIG (reference sequence). The length of the CDR3 is 14 residues. Between the trimmed V and J ends, which lost 3 bases and 4 bases, there was a span of 15 bases. The CDR3 coding sequence is TGTGCCTGGAGCGACTCTTGGGGCAGCTATGGCTACACCTTC. This codes for CAWSDSWGSYGYTF.

This chain links TRBV6-6 with TRBJ2-1, with 7 bases matching TRBD2. Germline values: CDR1 MNHNY, CDR2 SVGAGI (reference sequence). Trimming removed 6 bases from V and 7 bases from J; junction bases left unmatched: 6. The CDR3 covers 13 residues. The DNA for the CDR3 is TGTGCCAGCAGCGACGGGGGGAATAATGAGCAGTTCTTC. Translated, it gives CASSDGGNNEQFF.

The gene calls are TRBV5-6 and TRBJ2-3; D remains ambiguous. The CDR3 is made up of 16 amino acids. V was clipped by 4 bases and J by 5 bases, with 20 bases between them. Germline CDR1 is SGHDT and CDR2 is YYEEEE. CDR3 in DNA: TGTGCCAGCAGCGTCGCAATGGGCCTGGGTAGAGATACGCAGTATTTT. It yields the protein CASSVAMGLGRDTQYF.

In its sample, this clonotype was seen a few times. This chain links TRBV29-1 with TRBJ2-2, with a weak D call TRBD1 (6 bases). This CDR3 has 14 residues. V dropped 2 bases and J dropped 2 bases, with 9 bases sitting between them. Germline CDR1 SQVTM, CDR2 ANQGSEA. The CDR3 DNA sequence: TGCAGCGTTGAAACAGGGCTTAACACCGGGGAGCTGTTTTTT. Translation: CSVETGLNTGELFF.

This sequence joins TRBV12-3 or TRBV12-4 and TRBJ2-2, with D unclear. CDR3 size: 12 residues. With 7 bases removed from V and 3 bases from J, the gap between germline ends came to 6 bases. CDR3 region: CASITHTGELFF. Written as DNA, the CDR3 is TGTGCCAGCATCACTCACACCGGGGAGCTGTTTTTT.

The table lists this clonotype with a few counts. The chain employs TRBV27 and TRBJ2-5, with TRBD2 identical over 10 bases. The CDR3 contains 13 residues. The germline CDR1 and CDR2 sequences are MNHEY and SMNVEV (reference sequence). The CDR3 protein is CAVSSGRWETQYF. The DNA for the CDR3 is TGTGCTGTCAGTAGCGGGAGGTGGGAGACCCAGTACTTC.

This clonotype was counted only a few times. This chain joins TRBV7-9 and TRBJ2-5; D may be TRBD2 (7 bases). The germline gives CDR1 SEHNR, CDR2 FQNEAQ (reference sequence). CDR3 length equals 14 residues. V was pared by 8 bases and J by 5 bases, with 18 bases between. The CDR3 reads CASRRGGLQETQYF. CDR3 bases: TGTGCCAGCCGGAGGGGGGGCCTTCAGGAGACCCAGTACTTC.

This chain uses TRBV7-9 with TRBJ2-6, with D perhaps assigned TRBD1 or TRBD2 (5 bases each). This CDR3 contains 17 residues. V lost 7 bases to trimming and J lost 4 bases, with 20 bases between them. Per the germline V gene, CDR1 is SEHNR and CDR2 is FQNEAQ (reference sequence). This CDR3 reads CASTGKDRGSGANVLTF. Written as DNA, the CDR3 is TGTGCCAGCACGGGGAAGGACCGGGGCAGCGGGGCCAACGTCCTGACTTTC.

The CDR3 nucleotides are TGCAGTGCTCCGATTAGCGGGACCTACAATGAGCAGTTCTTC. It specifies CSAPISGTYNEQFF. V and J are TRBV20-1 and TRBJ2-1, with 8 bases fitting TRBD2. With 5 bases clipped from V and 2 bases from J, the junction kept 5 bases outside the gene matches. The CDR3 spans 14 residues. The germline V gene has CDR1 DFQATT and CDR2 SNEGSKA (reference sequence).

This chain connects TRBV13 to TRBJ2-3; D uncertain. Germline V lookup: CDR1 PRHDT, CDR2 FYEKMQ (reference sequence). V was clipped by 6 bases and J by 6 bases, with 13 bases between them. This CDR3 region has 13 residues. CDR3 nucleotide sequence: TGTGCCAGCAGTCCTGAAGCCCAGGATACGCAGTATTTT. This gives the protein CASSPEAQDTQYF.

This clonotype was seen a handful of times. The V and J genes are TRBV25-1 and TRBJ2-1; D is uncertain. V lost 4 bases and J lost 10, with 8 bases in between. The CDR3 length is 11 residues. Germline CDR1 and CDR2: MGHDK and SYGVNS. This CDR3 reads CASSAIWEQFF. In DNA, the CDR3 is TGTGCCAGCAGTGCTATTTGGGAGCAGTTCTTC. Based on the CDR3 plus reference TRBV25-1 and TRBJ2-1, the full variable domain is EADIYQTPRYLVIGTGKKITLECSQTMGHDKMYWYQQDPGMELHLIHYSYGVNSTEKGDLSSESTVSRIRTEHFPLTLESARPSHTSQYLCASSAIWEQFFGPGTRLTVL.

This clonotype was seen at least ten times. The chain recombines TRBV12-3 or TRBV12-4 with TRBJ2-1; D is unclear. This CDR3 contains 13 residues. The V end was cut by 4 bases, the J end by 3 bases, with 7 bases between. The CDR3 loop is CASSSRDYNEQFF. CDR3 nucleotide sequence: TGTGCCAGCAGTTCAAGAGACTACAATGAGCAGTTCTTC.

This clonotype was counted many times. The genes are TRBV4-3 and TRBJ1-4; the D gene is possibly TRBD1 (6 bases). The CDR3 contains 15 residues. Trimming stripped 1 base from V and 7 bases from J, with 13 bases between. Per the germline V gene, CDR1 is LGHNA and CDR2 is YSLEER. The CDR3 protein is CASSQGNREIEKLFF. The CDR3 nucleotides are TGCGCCAGCAGCCAAGGAAACAGGGAGATTGAAAAACTGTTTTTT.

This clonotype has more than one count but fewer than ten. The gene calls are TRBV4-1 and TRBJ2-1, with TRBD2 as a possible D gene (6 bases). V gave up 2 bases and J gave up 8 bases, with 10 bases separating them. This CDR3 is built from 13 residues. From germline, CDR1 is MGHRA and CDR2 YSYEKL. The CDR3 spells CASSQLEGHEQFF. CDR3 nucleotides: TGCGCCAGCAGCCAACTGGAGGGGCATGAGCAGTTCTTC.

This clonotype came up a few times. This rearrangement joins TRBV16 to TRBJ1-5; 7 bases are a match to TRBD1. CDR1 KGHSY and CDR2 FQNENV come from the germline V gene. CDR3 length: 15 residues. V lost 0 bases to trimming and J lost 6 bases; unmatched junction nucleotides: 5. CDR3 loop: CASSQSEGALQPQHF. The CDR3 nucleotides read TGTGCCAGCAGCCAATCGGAGGGGGCCCTTCAGCCCCAGCATTTT.

Many counts were recorded for this clonotype. The gene calls are TRBV5-8 and TRBJ2-1; 7 nucleotides line up with TRBD2. The germline CDR1 and CDR2 sequences are SGHTS and YDEGEE. Germline trimming cut 1 base from V and 0 bases from J; bases unmatched to any gene: 4. The CDR3 is 16 amino acids. CDR3 nucleotide sequence: TGTGCCAGCAGCTTGAGTGGCGGGAGCTCCTACAATGAGCAGTTCTTC. As protein: CASSLSGGSSYNEQFF. Variable domain in full (rest from reference TRBV5-8 and TRBJ2-1): EAGVTQSPTHLIKTRGQQATLRCSPISGHTSVYWYQQALGLGLQFLLWYDEGEERNRGNFPPRFSGRQFPNYSSELNVNALELEDSALYLCASSLSGGSSYNEQFFGPGTRLTVL.

The table lists this clonotype with a few counts. This sequence joins TRBV7-9 and TRBJ1-1, with D possibly TRBD1 on 6 matching bases. CDR3 size: 17 residues. From germline, CDR1 is SEHNR and CDR2 FQNEAQ (reference sequence). Trimming pared 5 bases from V and 4 bases from J, leaving 23 bases between. For the CDR3, the DNA is TGTGCCAGCAGCACGACAGGAGTCAGACCCTTGGGCACTGAAGCTTTCTTT. Translating gives CASSTTGVRPLGTEAFF.

This clonotype came up a few times. This rearrangement joins TRBV4-2 to TRBJ2-6, with D unclear. Germline V lookup: CDR1 LGHNA, CDR2 YNFKEQ. V lost 4 bases to trimming and J lost 0 bases, with 4 bases between them. This CDR3 region has 14 residues. CDR3 protein: CASSPNSGANVLTF. CDR3 sequence (DNA): TGTGCCAGCAGCCCCAACTCTGGGGCCAACGTCCTGACTTTC.

V and J are TRBV2 and TRBJ2-7; D is possibly TRBD1 (6 bases). The CDR3 covers 12 residues. Germline CDR1 reads SNHLY; CDR2 reads FYNNEI. V shed 7 bases and J shed 5 bases, with 12 bases lying between them. The CDR3 nucleotides read TGTGCCAGCACCGGCAGGGGTAACGAGCAGTACTTC. It is translated as CASTGRGNEQYF.

The genes are TRBV12-3 or TRBV12-4 and TRBJ2-7; D might be TRBD1 or TRBD2, each matching 5 bases. The CDR3 is 15 amino acids. Trimming removed 6 bases from V and 3 bases from J, with 18 bases in between. The CDR3: CASRGDRDGVYEQYF. The CDR3, as DNA: TGTGCCAGCAGGGGGGATCGAGACGGGGTCTACGAGCAGTACTTC.

This clonotype showed up just a few times. This rearrangement joins TRBV6-2 or TRBV6-3 to TRBJ2-4; D is unclear. Trimming took off 7 bases at V and 8 bases at J, with 9 bases between the two ends. The CDR3 contains 11 residues. Per germline, CDR1 MNHEY and CDR2 SVGEGT. The CDR3 DNA follows: TGTGCCAGCATGAGTGAGGACATTCAGTACTTC. Translating gives CASMSEDIQYF.

The V and J genes are TRBV5-1 and TRBJ2-3, with a tentative D call TRBD1 (6 bases). Trimming took off 0 bases at V and 2 bases at J, with 10 bases between the two ends. From germline, CDR1 is SGHRS and CDR2 YFSETQ. The CDR3 sequence is 15 residues long. The CDR3 region is CASSLGWTATDTQYF. The CDR3 nucleotides are TGCGCCAGCAGCTTGGGATGGACAGCCACAGATACGCAGTATTTT. The full variable domain, with the rest looked up from reference TRBV5-1 and TRBJ2-3, is KAGVTQTPRYLIKTRGQQVTLSCSPISGHRSVSWYQQTPGQGLQFLFEYFSETQRNKGNFPGRFSGRQFSNSRSEMNVSTLELGDSALYLCASSLGWTATDTQYFGPGTRLTVL.

In its sample, this clonotype was seen a few times. The chain uses TRBV11-2 and TRBJ2-3; 14 bases are shared with TRBD2. The CDR3 spans 19 residues. Unmatched junction bases numbered 13, after V lost 4 bases and J lost 4 bases. Looked up from germline, CDR1 is SGHAT and CDR2 is FQNNGV. CDR3 nucleotide sequence: TGTGCCAGCAGCTCCATATCAGGACTAGCGGGAGGAGGTGCAGATACGCAGTATTTT. Protein: CASSSISGLAGGGADTQYF.

The sample holds many counts of this clonotype. This chain joins TRBV7-9 and TRBJ2-1; D not resolved. V was clipped by 5 bases and J by 5 bases, with 7 bases between them. Germline CDR1 SEHNR, CDR2 FQNEAQ (reference sequence). CDR3 size: 12 residues. CDR3 in amino acids: CASSQTHNEQFF. The CDR3 coding sequence is TGTGCCAGCAGCCAAACCCACAATGAGCAGTTCTTC.

This clonotype was counted many times. This CDR3 reads CASSQDRGLQESYNSPLHF. The DNA for the CDR3 is TGTGCCAGCAGCCAAGATCGAGGTCTTCAGGAGAGCTATAATTCACCCCTCCACTTT. The chain couples TRBV3-1 to TRBJ1-6; D is unresolved. This CDR3 has 19 amino acids. Trimming left V 0 bases short and J 3 bases short, with 18 bases between. CDR1 and CDR2 (germline): LGHDT, YNNKEL (reference sequence). Filled out from reference TRBV3-1 and TRBJ1-6, the complete variable domain reads DTAVSQTPKYLVTQMGNDKSIKCEQNLGHDTMYWYKQDSKKFLKIMFSYNNKELIINETVPNRFSPKSPDKAHLNLHINSLELGDSAVYFCASSQDRGLQESYNSPLHFGNGTRLTVT.